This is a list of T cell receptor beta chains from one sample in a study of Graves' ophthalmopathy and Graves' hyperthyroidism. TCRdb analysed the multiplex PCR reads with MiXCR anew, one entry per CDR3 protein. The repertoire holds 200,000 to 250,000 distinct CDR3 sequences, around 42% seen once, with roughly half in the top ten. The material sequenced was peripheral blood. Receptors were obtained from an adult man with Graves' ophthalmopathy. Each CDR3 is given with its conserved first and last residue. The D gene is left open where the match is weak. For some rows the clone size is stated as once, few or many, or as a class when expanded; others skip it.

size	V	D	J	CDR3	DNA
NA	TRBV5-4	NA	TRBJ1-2	CHSSLGGRDYGYTF	TGTCACAGCAGCTTGGGGGGCAGGGACTATGGCTACACCTTC
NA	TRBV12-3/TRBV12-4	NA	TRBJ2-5	CASSFSQGQETQYF	TGTGCCAGCAGTTTTTCGCAGGGACAAGAGACCCAGTACTTC
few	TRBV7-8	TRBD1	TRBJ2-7	CASSSSDRGQTYEQYF	TGTGCCAGCAGCAGCTCGGACAGGGGGCAAACCTACGAGCAGTACTTC
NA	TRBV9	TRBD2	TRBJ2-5	CASSKTSGGSEETQYF	TGTGCCAGCAGTAAGACTAGCGGGGGATCGGAGGAGACCCAGTACTTC
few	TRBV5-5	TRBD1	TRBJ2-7	CASLLGQGLSYEQYF	TGTGCCAGTCTACTGGGACAGGGACTCTCCTACGAGCAGTACTTC
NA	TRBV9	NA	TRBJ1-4	CASSVTQGNGEKLFF	TGCGCCAGCAGCGTGACCCAGGGGAATGGTGAAAAACTGTTTTTT
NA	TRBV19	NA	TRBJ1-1	CASSPGRGMTEALF	TGTGCCAGTAGTCCCGGGAGGGGGATGACTGAAGCACTCTTT
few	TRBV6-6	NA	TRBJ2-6	CASSEWGSGANVLTF	TGTGCCAGCAGTGAATGGGGCTCCGGGGCCAACGTCCTGACTTTC
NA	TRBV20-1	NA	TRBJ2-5	CSARDGLGQETQYF	TGCAGTGCTAGAGATGGACTGGGGCAAGAGACCCAGTACTTC
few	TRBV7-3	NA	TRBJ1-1	CASTPGTASLTEAFF	TGTGCCAGCACCCCAGGGACGGCAAGTTTGACTGAAGCTTTCTTT
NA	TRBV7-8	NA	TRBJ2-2	CASSPSGIQTGELFF	TGTGCCAGCAGCCCCTCGGGAATTCAGACCGGGGAGCTGTTTTTT
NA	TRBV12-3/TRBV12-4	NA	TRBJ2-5	CASSSHLQETQYF	TGTGCCAGCAGCTCGCACCTACAAGAGACCCAGTACTTC
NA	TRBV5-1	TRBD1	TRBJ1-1	CASSLDGRGDTEAFF	TGCGCCAGCAGCTTGGATGGCAGGGGGGACACTGAAGCTTTCTTT
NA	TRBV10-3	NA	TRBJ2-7	CASRRQESYEQYF	TGTGCCAGCAGGCGGCAGGAGTCCTACGAGCAGTACTTC
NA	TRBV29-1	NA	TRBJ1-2	CSVEDIWEGYTF	TGCAGCGTTGAAGATATTTGGGAAGGCTACACCTTC
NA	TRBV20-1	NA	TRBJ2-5	CSAPGQGFRETQYF	TGCAGCGCCCCCGGCCAGGGATTCAGAGAGACCCAGTACTTC
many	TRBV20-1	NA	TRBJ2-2	CSARPRPNTGELFF	TGCAGTGCTAGGCCCAGACCGAACACCGGGGAGCTGTTTTTT
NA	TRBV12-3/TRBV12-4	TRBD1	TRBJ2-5	CASSYGTGGETQYF	TGTGCCAGCAGTTACGGGACAGGGGGCGAGACCCAGTACTTC
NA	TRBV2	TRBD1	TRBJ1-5	CASSRTGSSKPQHF	TGTGCCAGTTCCCGGACAGGGTCCAGCAAGCCCCAGCATTTT
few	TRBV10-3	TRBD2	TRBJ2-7	CAINAGLADYEQYF	TGTGCCATCAACGCGGGACTAGCGGATTACGAGCAGTACTTC
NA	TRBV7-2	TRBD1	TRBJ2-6	CASTFGTAISGANVLTF	TGTGCCAGCACTTTCGGGACAGCGATCTCTGGGGCCAACGTCCTGACTTTC
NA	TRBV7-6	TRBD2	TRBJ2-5	CASSPGGFKTQYF	TGTGCCAGCAGCCCGGGGGGGTTTAAGACCCAGTACTTC
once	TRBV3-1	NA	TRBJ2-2	CASSNLGGLFF	TGTGCCAGCAGTAACCTCGGGGGGCTGTTTTTT
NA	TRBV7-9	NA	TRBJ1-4	CASSSRPDPGNEKLFF	TGTGCCAGCAGCTCCCGCCCTGACCCAGGGAATGAAAAACTGTTTTTT
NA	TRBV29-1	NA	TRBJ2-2	CSDAGASGELFF	TGCAGCGACGCCGGGGCTAGCGGGGAGCTGTTTTTT
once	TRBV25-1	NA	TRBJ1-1	CASSLWGTNTEAFF	TGTGCCAGCAGTCTCTGGGGGACCAACACTGAAGCTTTCTTT
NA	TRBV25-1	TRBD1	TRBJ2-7	CASGTADYEQYF	TGTGCCAGTGGGACAGCTGACTACGAGCAGTACTTC
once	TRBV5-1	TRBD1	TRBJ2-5	CASSASGTGQETQYF	TGCGCCAGCAGCGCGTCCGGGACAGGACAAGAGACCCAGTACTTC
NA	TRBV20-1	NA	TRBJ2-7	CSARIMRDEQYF	TGCAGTGCTAGAATCATGCGGGACGAGCAGTACTTC
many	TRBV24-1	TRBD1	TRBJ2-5	CATSRGSGETQYF	TGTGCCACCAGCAGGGGGAGCGGTGAGACCCAGTACTTC